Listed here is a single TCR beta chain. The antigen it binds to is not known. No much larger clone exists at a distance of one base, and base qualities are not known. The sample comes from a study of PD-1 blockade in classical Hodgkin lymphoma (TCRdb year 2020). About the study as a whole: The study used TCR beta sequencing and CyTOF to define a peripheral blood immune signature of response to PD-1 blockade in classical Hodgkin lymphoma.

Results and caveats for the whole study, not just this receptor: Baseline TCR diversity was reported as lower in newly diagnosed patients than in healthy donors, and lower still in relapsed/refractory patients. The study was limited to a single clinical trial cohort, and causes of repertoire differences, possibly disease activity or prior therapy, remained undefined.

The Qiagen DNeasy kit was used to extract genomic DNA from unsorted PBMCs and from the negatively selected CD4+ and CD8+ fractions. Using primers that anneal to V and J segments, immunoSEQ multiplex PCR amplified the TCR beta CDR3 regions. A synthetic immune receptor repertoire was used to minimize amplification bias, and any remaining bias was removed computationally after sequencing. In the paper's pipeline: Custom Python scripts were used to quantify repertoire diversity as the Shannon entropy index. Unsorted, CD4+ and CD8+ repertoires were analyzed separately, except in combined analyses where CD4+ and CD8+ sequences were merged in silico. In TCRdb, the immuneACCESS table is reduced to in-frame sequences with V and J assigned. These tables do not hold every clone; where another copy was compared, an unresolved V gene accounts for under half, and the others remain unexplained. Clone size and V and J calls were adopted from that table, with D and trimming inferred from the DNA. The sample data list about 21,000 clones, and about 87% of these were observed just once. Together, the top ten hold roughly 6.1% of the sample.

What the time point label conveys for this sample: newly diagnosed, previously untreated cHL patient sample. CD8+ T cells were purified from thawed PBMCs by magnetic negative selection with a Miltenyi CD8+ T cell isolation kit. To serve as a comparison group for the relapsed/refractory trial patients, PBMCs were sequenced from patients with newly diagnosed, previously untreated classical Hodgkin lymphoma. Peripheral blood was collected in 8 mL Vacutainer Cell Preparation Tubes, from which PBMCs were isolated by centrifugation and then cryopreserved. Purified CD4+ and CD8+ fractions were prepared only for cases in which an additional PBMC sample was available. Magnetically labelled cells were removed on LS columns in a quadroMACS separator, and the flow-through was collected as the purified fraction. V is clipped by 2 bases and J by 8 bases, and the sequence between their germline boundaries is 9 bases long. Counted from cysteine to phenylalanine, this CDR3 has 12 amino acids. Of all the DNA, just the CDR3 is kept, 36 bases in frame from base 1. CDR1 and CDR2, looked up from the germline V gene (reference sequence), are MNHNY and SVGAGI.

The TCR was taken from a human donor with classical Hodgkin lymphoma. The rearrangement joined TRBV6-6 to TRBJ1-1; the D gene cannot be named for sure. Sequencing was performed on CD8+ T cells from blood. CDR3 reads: CASSYRAAEAFF. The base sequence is TGTGCCAGCAGTTACAGGGCAGCCGAAGCTTTCTTT.